This record covers a single T cell receptor (beta chain). Its antigen is unknown. Per-base qualities were not stored, and no clone one base away is much larger. Unstimulated PBMCs, after thawing, were stained for CD3, CD4 and CD8 and then FACS-sorted into CD3+CD4+ and CD3+CD8+ populations. All 8 studied subjects were randomized to immunosuppression withdrawal. The Qiagen DNeasy Blood and Tissue Kit was used for genomic DNA isolation. Using immunoSEQ, frozen genomic DNA was subjected to high-throughput TCRbeta CDR3 sequencing, a process that included PCR amplification, mapping, bias correction and internal controls. As for the authors' bioinformatics: Productive rearrangements were retained, and unique TCRbeta sequences were defined by the CDR3 nucleotide sequence together with the V and J gene. A sequence counted as donor-reactive only if the sequence showed at least 5-fold expansion in CFSE-low cells compared with unstimulated pre-transplant cells and had a frequency of at least 0.01%. To ensure at least 90% detection power, minimum frequency thresholds were set for each subject based on that subject's lowest-template unstimulated sample. Jensen-Shannon divergence between the top 1000 TCRbeta sequences post-transplant and pre-transplant was used to measure repertoire turnover. Two-sided Fisher's exact tests were used to test for changes in how often donor-reactive sequences were detected. TCRdb took over this immuneACCESS table, retaining in-frame rearrangements with V and J assigned. Such tables are incomplete; in checked studies, under half of the missing clones stem from an unresolved V gene, and the remainder is unexplained. Clone size and V and J calls were adopted from that table, with D and trimming inferred from the DNA. The sample table contains over 25,000 clones; only one count was recorded for around 94% of them. The top ten clones comprise roughly 26% of the sample.

This sample was taken from a study of T cell clones after liver transplantation (dated by TCRdb to about 2019). About the study as a whole: The samples were obtained from ITN030ST, a randomized trial that attempted immunosuppression withdrawal within 2 years after liver transplantation. Donor-reactive T cell clones were identified by TCRbeta sequencing following a pre-transplant mixed lymphocyte reaction and were subsequently tracked in post-transplant blood. The study cohort included 8 liver transplant recipients, of whom 3 were classified as tolerant and 5 as non-tolerant. As an antigen-independent comparator for the donor-reactive sequences, third party-reactive TCRbeta sequences from pre-transplant MLRs were identified as well. Tolerance was defined as complete withdrawal of immunosuppression for at least one year without a rise in liver enzymes beyond twice the upper limit of normal. Until randomization at 12-24 months post-transplant, subjects were given standard immunosuppression, with no induction therapy. Blood samples were taken pre-transplant, pre-randomization before withdrawal, and post-randomization after full withdrawal or failed withdrawal. Three of the eight recipients were HCV-positive; the others were transplanted for non-autoimmune, non-viral indications. Findings and caveats that apply to the study as a whole: Without allograft tissue specimens, donor-reactive T cells may have migrated into the graft rather than being deleted. In 5 of 8 subjects, circulating donor-reactive CD4 TCRbeta sequences decreased significantly after transplant, regardless of tolerance or HCV status. Conclusions were preliminary, limited by small, heterogeneous patient numbers and non-standardized post-transplant time points. Donor-reactive sequences decreased more than third party-reactive sequences, which suggests partial antigen-specific deletion that was not related to withdrawal success. When repertoire turnover was accounted for, significantly reduced detection of donor-reactive sequences was found in 7 of 8 subjects for CD4 and in 8 of 8 subjects for CD8. Low numbers of available donor cells limited the measurable donor-reactive repertoire in a couple of subjects.

The sequence came from a human patient who received a liver transplant. The graft donor may be the source of some T cells after a transplant. Sequencing was performed on CD8+ T cells from blood, taken 12 months after liver transplant.

In nucleotides, the sequence is TGTGCCAGCAGAAAAACCCTAGCGTTCACATCCTACGAGCAGTACTTC. It specifies CASRKTLAFTSYEQYF. The chain is made from TRBV28 and TRBJ2-7; TRBD2 is a weak D gene call, 6 bases matching. V is shortened by 6 bases, J by 1 base, and the region joining them spans 19 bases. Measured from the cysteine to the phenylalanine, the CDR3 is 16 residues long. CDR3 DNA only is kept here, 48 bases in frame from base 1. Based on the germline V gene, the CDR1 and CDR2 sequences are MDHEN and SYDVKM.